The sequence of this T cell receptor beta chain was determined in a study of blood T cell repertoires in COVID-19. Study context: Sites across the United States, Italy and Spain contributed samples from acute and convalescent COVID-19. T cells, B-cell-depleted T cells, or PBMCs supplied cDNA or gDNA.

The CDR3 runs to 17 residues. Germline assignment: CDR1 KGHSH and CDR2 LQKENI. The ends lost 3 bases at V and 1 base at J; junction bases unmatched: 5. The Seattle patients joined while their infection was active and were tracked longitudinally afterward. As processed by the authors: Reference gene primer amplification gave nucleated cell count estimates. The assay was immunoSEQ multiplex PCR, and TCRdb's table has in-frame clones only and misses some. The V and J calls and clone size come from that table; D and trimming were worked out from the DNA. The data contain nearly 300,000 clones, roughly 80% of them singletons.

The specimen sequenced was peripheral blood. The sequence derives from a human donor with COVID-19, enrolled during active disease. The donor label of this sample is uncertain. The chain links TRBV18 to TRBJ2-2; 10 positions match TRBD2. The CDR3 loop is CASSPRRTSGNTGELFF. The CDR3 DNA reads as TGTGCCAGCTCACCCCGACGGACTAGCGGGAACACCGGGGAGCTGTTTTTT.